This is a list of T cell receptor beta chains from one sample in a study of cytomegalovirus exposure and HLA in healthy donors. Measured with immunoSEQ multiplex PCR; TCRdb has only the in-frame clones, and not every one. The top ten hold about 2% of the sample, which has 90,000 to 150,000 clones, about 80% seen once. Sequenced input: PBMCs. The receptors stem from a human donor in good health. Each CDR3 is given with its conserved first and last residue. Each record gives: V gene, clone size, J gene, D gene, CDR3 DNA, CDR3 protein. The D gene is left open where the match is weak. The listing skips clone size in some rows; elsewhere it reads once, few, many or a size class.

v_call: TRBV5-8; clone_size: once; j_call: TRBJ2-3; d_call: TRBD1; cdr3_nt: TGTGCCAGCAGCCCATCCCCCGGACAGGGGGCACGAGATACGCAGTATTTT; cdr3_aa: CASSPSPGQGARDTQYF
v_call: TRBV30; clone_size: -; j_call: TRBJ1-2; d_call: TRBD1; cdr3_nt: TGTGCCTGGGGACAGGGCCGACATGGCTACACCTTC; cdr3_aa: CAWGQGRHGYTF
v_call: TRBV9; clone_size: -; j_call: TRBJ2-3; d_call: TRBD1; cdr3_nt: TGTGCCAGCAGCCCATTCGGTGCCGGGACAGGGCGCACAGATACGCAGTATTTT; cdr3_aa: CASSPFGAGTGRTDTQYF
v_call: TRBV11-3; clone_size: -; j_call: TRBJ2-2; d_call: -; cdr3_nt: TGTGCCAGCAGCTTAGTCCAGGGAGGCACCGGGGAGCTGTTTTTT; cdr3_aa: CASSLVQGGTGELFF
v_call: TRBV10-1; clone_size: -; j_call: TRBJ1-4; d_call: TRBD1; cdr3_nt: TGCGCCAGCAGTGAAAAAGCCGGGACAGGGGATGAAAAACTGTTTTTT; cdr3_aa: CASSEKAGTGDEKLFF
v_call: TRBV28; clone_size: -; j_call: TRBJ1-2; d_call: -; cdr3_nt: TGTGCCAGCAGCTCTTTTAACTATGGCTACACCTTC; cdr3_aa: CASSSFNYGYTF
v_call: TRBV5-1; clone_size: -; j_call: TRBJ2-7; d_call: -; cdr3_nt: TGCGCCAGCAGCTTGGCCTCTGGGGGCGAGCAGTACTTC; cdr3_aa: CASSLASGGEQYF
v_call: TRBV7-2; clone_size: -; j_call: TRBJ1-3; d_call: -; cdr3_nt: TGTGCCAGCAGCTCTCCCGGGGGGTCTGGAAACACCATATATTTT; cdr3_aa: CASSSPGGSGNTIYF
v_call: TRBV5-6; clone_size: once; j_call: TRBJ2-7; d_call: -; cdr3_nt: TGTGCCAGCAGCTTGTCTGCTCGTCCGTACGAGCAGTACTTC; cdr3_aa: CASSLSARPYEQYF
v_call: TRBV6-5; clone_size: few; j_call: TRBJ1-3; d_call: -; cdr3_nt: TGTGCCAGCAGACTAGGTGGAAACACCATATATTTT; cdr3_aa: CASRLGGNTIYF
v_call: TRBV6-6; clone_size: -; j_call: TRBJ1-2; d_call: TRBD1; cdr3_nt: TGTGCCAGCAGCCCCGGGGGACAGGGGCTGAGAGGGGGCTACACCTTC; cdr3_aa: CASSPGGQGLRGGYTF
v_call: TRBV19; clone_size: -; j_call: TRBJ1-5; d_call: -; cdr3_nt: TGTGCCAGTAGTATGGGGGGTTGGCAGCCCCAGCATTTT; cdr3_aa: CASSMGGWQPQHF
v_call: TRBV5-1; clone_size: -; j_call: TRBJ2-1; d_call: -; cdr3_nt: TGCGCCAGCAGCTTGGCTGAGAACCTTTACAATGAGCAGTTCTTC; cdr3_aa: CASSLAENLYNEQFF
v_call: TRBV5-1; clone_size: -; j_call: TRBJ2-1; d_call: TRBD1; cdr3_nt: TGCGCCAGCCGGCCGACAGGGGGCAATAACAATGAGCAGTTCTTC; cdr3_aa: CASRPTGGNNNEQFF
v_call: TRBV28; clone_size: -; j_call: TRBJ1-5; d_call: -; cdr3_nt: TGTGCCAGCAGTTTAGGGGATGGTGCAGGGAATCAGCCCCAGCATTTT; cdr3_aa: CASSLGDGAGNQPQHF
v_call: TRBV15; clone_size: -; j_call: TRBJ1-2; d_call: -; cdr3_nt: TGTGCCACCAGCAGACCCCAGTCGGGACTATGGGGCTACACCTTC; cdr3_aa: CATSRPQSGLWGYTF
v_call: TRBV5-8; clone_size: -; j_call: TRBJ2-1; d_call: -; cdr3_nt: TGTGCCAGCAGCTCGGACAGAGTCAATGAGCAGTTCTTC; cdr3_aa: CASSSDRVNEQFF
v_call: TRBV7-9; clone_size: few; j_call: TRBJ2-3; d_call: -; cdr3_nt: TGTGCCAGCAGCTTAGGAGAGTGGTCTGAAACGTATTTT; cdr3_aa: CASSLGEWSETYF
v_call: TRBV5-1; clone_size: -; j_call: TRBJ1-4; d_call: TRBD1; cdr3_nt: TGCGCCAGCAGCCAGGGGGACCTCCCTAATGAAAAACTGTTTTTT; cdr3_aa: CASSQGDLPNEKLFF
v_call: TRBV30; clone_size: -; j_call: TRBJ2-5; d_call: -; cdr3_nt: TGTGCCTGGAGTGATCTGAGAGAGACCCAGTACTTC; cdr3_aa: CAWSDLRETQYF
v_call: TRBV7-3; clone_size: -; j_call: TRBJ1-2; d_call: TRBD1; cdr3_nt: TGTGCCAGCAGCCTGACAGGGGTGCGTGGCTACACCTTC; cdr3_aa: CASSLTGVRGYTF
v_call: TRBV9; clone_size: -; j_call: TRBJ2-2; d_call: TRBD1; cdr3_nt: TGTGCCAGCAGCTCGCGGGACAGGTTGATCGGGGAGCTGTTTTTT; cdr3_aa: CASSSRDRLIGELFF
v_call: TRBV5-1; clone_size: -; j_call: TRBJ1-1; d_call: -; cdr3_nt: TGCGCCAGCAGCTGGCAGGGAGGGACTGAAGCTTTCTTT; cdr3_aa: CASSWQGGTEAFF
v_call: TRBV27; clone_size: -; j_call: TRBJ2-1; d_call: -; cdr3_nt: TGTGCCAGCAGTTTCAGCTCCTACAATGAGCAGTTCTTC; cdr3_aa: CASSFSSYNEQFF
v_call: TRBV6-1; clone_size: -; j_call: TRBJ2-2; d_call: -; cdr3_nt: TGTGCCAGCACAATAGCAGCGAACACCGGGGAGCTGTTTTTT; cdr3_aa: CASTIAANTGELFF